This T cell receptor (beta chain) was sequenced for a study of T-cell memory formation after mild COVID-19. General study findings and limits: Second-wave clones peaking on day 37 lacked confirmed SARS-CoV-2 specificity. Several responding clones turned up in pre-infection memory, indicating that cross-reactive memory may have taken part. CD4/CD8 balance held among clones contracting day 15 to 85, and later expanders leaned CD4+.

Amplification by 5'RACE using constant-segment primers produced TCR alpha and TCR beta cDNA libraries that carried sample barcodes and UMIs. TCRdb analysed the 5' RACE reads with MiXCR anew, one entry per CDR3 protein. This table has about 130,000 distinct CDR3 sequences, more than 15% appearing once. Germline V CDR1 and CDR2: SGHDN, FVKESK. Trimming removed 0 bases at V and 2 bases at J, with 15 bases between. The CDR3 is 17 residues long. About this clonotype: Its antigen is still unknown.

This TCR came from a man in his late teens or twenties who had mild COVID-19 (a few samples of this study predate the infection). Cell type and time point are not known. The sample consisted of PBMCs or a T cell subset sorted from them (not recorded which). V is TRBV14 and J is TRBJ2-3, with D tentatively TRBD2 (5 bases). DNA for the CDR3: TGTGCCAGCAGCCAAGATCTGTCGCCGGGGTACACAGATACGCAGTATTTT. As protein: CASSQDLSPGYTDTQYF.